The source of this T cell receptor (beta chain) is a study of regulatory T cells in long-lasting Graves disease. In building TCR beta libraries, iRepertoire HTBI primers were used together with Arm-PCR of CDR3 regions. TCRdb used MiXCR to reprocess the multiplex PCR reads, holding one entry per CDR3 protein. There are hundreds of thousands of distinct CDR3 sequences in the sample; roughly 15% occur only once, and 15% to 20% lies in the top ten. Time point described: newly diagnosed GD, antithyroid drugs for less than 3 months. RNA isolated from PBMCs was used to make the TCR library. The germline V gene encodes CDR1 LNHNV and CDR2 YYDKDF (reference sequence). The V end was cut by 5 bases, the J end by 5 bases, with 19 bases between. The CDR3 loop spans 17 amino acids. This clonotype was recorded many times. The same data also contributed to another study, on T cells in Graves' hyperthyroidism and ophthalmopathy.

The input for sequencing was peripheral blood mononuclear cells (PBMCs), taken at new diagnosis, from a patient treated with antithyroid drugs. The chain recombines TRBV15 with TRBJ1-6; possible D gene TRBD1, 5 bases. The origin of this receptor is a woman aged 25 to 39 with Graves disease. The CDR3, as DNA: TGTGCCACCAGCTTCTCAGGGCTTCGTCCCGATAATTCACCCCTCCACTTT. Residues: CATSFSGLRPDNSPLHF.